Given below is one T cell receptor beta chain in context. This clonotype was seen a handful of times. The clone's antigen remains unknown. Within one base of it there is no much larger clone, and no base qualities were kept. These data are taken from a study of T cell repertoires in cytomegalovirus infection (dated by TCRdb to between 2019 and 2020). Study-level background: Peptide stimulations targeted recently identified HLA-C-restricted CMV epitopes, whose presentation resists viral immunomodulation, together with well-studied HLA-B-restricted epitopes. Donor HLA type was relevant to the analysis, because carriage of CMV infection together with the matching HLA type was indicated by public TCR beta signatures. The paper as a whole reports these results and caveats: The ex vivo response was dominated by HLA-C-restricted CMV-specific TCR beta clonotypes, which also provided the single most frequent clonotype in two of eight donors. In both this cohort and an independent approximately 400-donor cohort, the cumulative frequency of public TCR beta family members distinguished carriers of CMV infection plus the relevant HLA type.

Sample treatment or condition, as interpreted from the label and publication: in vitro stimulation with specific CMV peptide epitopes to enrich CMV-specific T cells. The CDR1 and CDR2 encoded by the germline V gene (reference sequence) are MNHEY and SMNVEV. Trimming costs V 5 bases and J 6 bases, and their ends lie 10 bases apart. The CDR3 runs 13 amino acids, cysteine and phenylalanine included. CDR3 DNA is the only sequence kept; it has 39 bases, read in frame from the first base. The reads were generated on an Illumina HiSeq 1500. TCRdb itself trimmed the public reads at Q25 with fastp, ran MiXCR and retained productive beta chains. When rows share a CDR3 protein, they turn into one entry using the most common DNA and genes. Within this sample are 200,000 to 250,000 distinct CDR3 sequences, with around 35% of them counted one time only. The top ten clones comprise over 45% of the sample.

This receptor was taken from a human donor in good health (CMV status not recorded). Some clones in this sample may be carry-over from other donors' samples. Sample: CD8+ T cells from cultured PBMCs, taken from culture after CMV antigen stimulation. The chain links TRBV27 with TRBJ2-2, with the D gene call left open. CDR3 loop: CASSPGGAGELFF. The bases are TGTGCCAGCAGTCCCGGTGGTGCCGGGGAGCTGTTTTTT.